This passage covers 29 T cell receptor beta chains from one sample sequenced in a study of vaccination and CD4 T cells after COVID-19. These receptors' antigens are unknown. CD4+ T cells that had been cultured provided DNA sequenced with the Oncomine TCR Beta short-read assay. TCRdb passed the PCR reads through MiXCR, listing each CDR3 protein once. The sample has about 21,000 distinct CDR3 sequences; about 52% are singletons. Treatment in this sample: roughly 10-day PBMC culture with coronavirus spike peptide pools or control peptides (ViraFEST assay). Sequencing input: CD4+ T cells from blood, cultured in vitro. These receptors were collected from a human donor who had recovered from COVID-19.

This chain joins TRBV7-2 and TRBJ2-1, with D perhaps given as TRBD1 or TRBD2 (5 bases each). The CDR3 sequence is 13 residues long. V lost 5 bases and J 7 bases, leaving 12 bases between the germline ends. From germline, CDR1 is SGHTA and CDR2 FQGNSA. CDR3 sequence: CASSRGPGNEQFF. The DNA of the CDR3 is TGTGCCAGCAGCCGGGGACCCGGAAATGAGCAGTTCTTC.

This clonotype turned up a few times. CDR3 nucleotides: TGTGCCATCAGTGGGGGACAGGGGGGCCCAAATTCACCCCTCCACTTT. Its translation is CAISGGQGGPNSPLHF. The rearrangement joins TRBV10-3 to TRBJ1-6, with 11 bases fitting TRBD1. This CDR3 region has 16 residues. Germline V gene lookup returns CDR1 ENHRY and CDR2 SYGVKD. Germline trimming cut 4 bases from V and 7 bases from J; bases unmatched to any gene: 6.

This chain connects TRBV5-5 to TRBJ1-1; 8 bases are shared with TRBD1. V was clipped by 0 bases and J by 3 bases; unmatched bases: 4. CDR1 and CDR2 (germline): SGHKS, YYEKEE (reference sequence). The CDR3 consists of 15 residues. The DNA of the CDR3 is TGTGCCAGCAGCTTGGCCGGGACAGGTTACACTGAAGCTTTCTTT. This sequence encodes CASSLAGTGYTEAFF.

V and J are TRBV18 and TRBJ2-2; 12 nucleotides line up with TRBD2. The CDR3 has 17 residues. Germline V gives CDR1 KGHSH, CDR2 LQKENI. Unmatched junction bases numbered 3, after V lost 3 bases and J lost 1 base. CDR3 amino acids: CASSPRLAGENTGELFF. Written as DNA, the CDR3 is TGTGCCAGCTCACCTCGACTAGCGGGGGAGAACACCGGGGAGCTGTTTTTT.

The chain has TRBV20-1 and TRBJ2-7; 9 bases match TRBD2. V dropped 3 bases and J dropped 3; count of bases not matched to a gene: 9. This CDR3 region has 15 residues. Germline V gene lookup returns CDR1 DFQATT and CDR2 SNEGSKA (reference sequence). CDR3 in DNA: TGCAGTGCTAGCAATCCAGCGGGAGGTAACTACGAGCAGTACTTC. It translates to CSASNPAGGNYEQYF.

The genes are TRBV28 and TRBJ1-4, with D perhaps TRBD1 (5 bases). Germline lookup yields CDR1 MDHEN and CDR2 SYDVKM. CDR3 size: 14 residues. V was clipped by 4 bases and J by 6 bases, with 12 bases between them. The CDR3 nucleotides read TGTGCCAGCAGTTCACCGGGACGCCATGAAAAACTGTTTTTT. Protein product: CASSSPGRHEKLFF.

J is TRBJ1-1 and V is TRBV7-9; D remains ambiguous. CDR1 and CDR2 from the germline V gene are SEHNR and FQNEAQ (reference sequence). CDR3 length equals 14 residues. V was cut by 1 base and J by 5 bases, with 11 bases left in between. The DNA for the CDR3 is TGTGCCAGCAGCTTAGTCGTCCGGGGAACTGAAGCTTTCTTT. Its protein product is CASSLVVRGTEAFF.

This clonotype has just a few counts. The chain links TRBV10-3 to TRBJ1-2; D is unclear. V shed 6 bases and J shed 2 bases, with 10 bases lying between them. Germline V gene lookup returns CDR1 ENHRY and CDR2 SYGVKD. The CDR3 totals 13 residues. CDR3 residues: CAIRGGSNYGYTF. The CDR3 nucleotides are TGTGCCATCAGGGGTGGTTCCAACTATGGCTACACCTTC.

The chain links TRBV6-1 to TRBJ2-2, with D possibly matching TRBD2 (6 bases). Trimming stripped 6 bases from V and 0 bases from J, with 11 bases between. The V gene's germline CDR1 is MNHNS and CDR2 SASEGT. The CDR3 totals 15 residues. CDR3 residues: CASRLAVANTGELFF. In DNA, the CDR3 is TGTGCCAGCAGGTTAGCGGTAGCGAACACCGGGGAGCTGTTTTTT.

The rearrangement uses TRBV19 and TRBJ1-1; no definite D call. There are 13 residues in the CDR3. V lost 7 bases and J 3 bases, leaving 12 bases between the germline ends. In germline, CDR1 is LNHDA, CDR2 SQIVND (reference sequence). The CDR3 coding sequence is TGTGCCAGTACGTTGGAGGGTGACACTGAAGCTTTCTTT. This gives the protein CASTLEGDTEAFF.

There are a few counts of this clonotype. The J gene is TRBJ1-5, the V gene TRBV2; the D gene is possibly TRBD1 (5 bases). Germline loops: CDR1 SNHLY, CDR2 FYNNEI. Trimming stripped 4 bases from V and 7 bases from J, with 14 bases between. This CDR3 spans 14 amino acids. CDR3 DNA: TGTGCCAGCAGTGGGGACCCCTCGGGGCAGCCCCAGCATTTT. Translated, it gives CASSGDPSGQPQHF.

There are a few counts of this clonotype. The genes are TRBV12-3 or TRBV12-4 and TRBJ1-5; 10 nucleotides align to TRBD1. V was pared by 3 bases and J by 1 base, with 3 bases of the junction left unmatched. The CDR3 spans 16 residues. The CDR3 sequence: CASSFGTGESNQPQHF. The CDR3 nucleotides read TGTGCCAGCAGTTTCGGGACAGGGGAGAGCAATCAGCCCCAGCATTTT.

J is TRBJ2-2 and V is TRBV7-2, with TRBD1 identical over 11 bases. After removal of 7 bases from V and 6 bases from J, the junction contained 13 bases not matched to a gene. The CDR3 has 17 residues. Germline V gene lookup returns CDR1 SGHTA and CDR2 FQGNSA. CDR3: CASTIFTPGQGAGELFF. The DNA of the CDR3 is TGTGCCAGCACAATCTTTACACCGGGACAGGGGGCCGGGGAGCTGTTTTTT.

The J gene is TRBJ2-5, the V gene TRBV15, with D unresolved. Looked up from germline, CDR1 is LNHNV and CDR2 is YYDKDF (reference sequence). This CDR3 comprises 15 residues. Trimming pared 0 bases from V and 1 base from J, leaving 9 bases between. This chain's CDR3 is CATSRDRLTQETQYF. The DNA for the CDR3 is TGTGCCACCAGCAGAGATCGATTAACCCAAGAGACCCAGTACTTC.

V gene TRBV20-1 combines with J gene TRBJ1-2; 10 bases map to TRBD1. Germline CDR1 is DFQATT and CDR2 is SNEGSKA (reference sequence). Unmatched junction bases numbered 9, after V lost 5 bases and J lost 6 bases. There are 14 residues in the CDR3. CDR3 loop: CSAPPTGGLNGYTF. The DNA of the CDR3 is TGCAGTGCTCCCCCGACAGGGGGCCTGAATGGCTACACCTTC.

This clonotype was picked up a small number of times. This chain joins TRBV21-1 and TRBJ1-1. TRBV21-1 is flagged as a pseudogene. CDR3 length: 17 amino acids. CDR3 nucleotides: TGTGCCAGCAGCAACTTAATAGGGCCCCTGGCCAACACTGAAGCTTTCTTT. Translated: CASSNLIGPLANTEAFF.

This clonotype was seen a few times. This chain joins TRBV7-9 and TRBJ1-1, with 8 positions matching TRBD1. The germline V gene encodes CDR1 SEHNR and CDR2 FQNEAQ (reference sequence). The length of the CDR3 is 13 residues. The V and J ends lost 1 base and 6 bases, in that order; junction bases with no gene match: 1. The CDR3, as DNA: TGTGCCAGCAGCTTAGAACAGGGGGCTGAAGCTTTCTTT. It encodes CASSLEQGAEAFF.

V is TRBV12-3 or TRBV12-4 and J is TRBJ2-1; 8 nucleotides match TRBD1. The CDR3 runs to 15 residues. V trimming: 6 bases; J trimming: 4 bases; junction bases outside the gene matches: 8. CDR3 loop: CASRTGQGTYNEQFF. CDR3 in DNA: TGTGCCAGCAGAACTGGACAGGGAACTTACAATGAGCAGTTCTTC.

This clonotype was recorded a few times. The chain links TRBV7-9 to TRBJ1-5; the match to TRBD1 covers 9 bases. V lost 5 bases to trimming and J lost 2 bases; unmatched junction nucleotides: 7. CDR3 size: 16 residues. Germline CDR1 is SEHNR and CDR2 is FQNEAQ (reference sequence). The CDR3 sequence is CASSIGDRAGNQPQHF. The CDR3 nucleotides are TGTGCCAGCAGCATCGGGGACAGGGCCGGCAATCAGCCCCAGCATTTT.

Comment on this clonotype: Its ends do not fully match the called genes, so a read error is possible. The V and J genes are TRBV24-1 and TRBJ1-5; a possible D gene is TRBD1 (5 bases). The length of the CDR3 is 12 residues. Per the germline V gene, CDR1 is KGHDR and CDR2 is SFDVKD. CDR3 DNA: TGTACCACCAGTGAAGAGAGGGGGCCCCAGCATTTT. Translation: CTTSEERGPQHF.

The V gene is TRBV4-3, the J gene TRBJ2-3; D is unresolved. Germline V gene data show CDR1 as LGHNA and CDR2 as YSLEER. Trimming took 4 bases from V and 1 from J, leaving 9 bases between them. CDR3 length: 14 residues. CDR3 loop: CASSRQHGTDTQYF. The CDR3 DNA is TGCGCCAGCAGCCGACAACATGGCACAGATACGCAGTATTTT.

The rearrangement links TRBV6-1 to TRBJ2-1; 8 nucleotides align to TRBD2. The ends lost 5 bases at V and 7 bases at J; junction bases unmatched: 4. This CDR3 contains 13 residues. From germline, CDR1 is MNHNS and CDR2 SASEGT. CDR3 sequence reads: CASSSGRGNEQFF. In nucleotides, the CDR3 is TGTGCCAGCAGTAGCGGGAGAGGGAATGAGCAGTTCTTC.

V usage is TRBV25-1 and J usage is TRBJ2-7, with TRBD1 identical over 7 bases. After removal of 2 bases from V and 3 bases from J, the junction contained 13 bases not matched to a gene. Per the germline V gene, CDR1 is MGHDK and CDR2 is SYGVNS. The CDR3 spans 17 residues. CDR3 sequence: CASSEILSGQDSYEQYF. The CDR3 DNA reads as TGTGCCAGCAGTGAAATTCTTTCCGGACAGGACAGCTACGAGCAGTACTTC.

The chain couples TRBV2 to TRBJ2-7; 8 bases match TRBD2. CDR3 length equals 14 residues. CDR1 is SNHLY, CDR2 FYNNEI, per germline. With 7 bases clipped from V and 7 bases from J, the junction kept 12 bases outside the gene matches. The CDR3, as DNA: TGTGCCAGCACTTCCACTAGCGGCGTGGGGGAGCAGTACTTC. Residues: CASTSTSGVGEQYF.

The V gene is TRBV20-1, the J gene TRBJ2-1; TRBD1 matches at 7 bases. Unmatched junction bases numbered 15, after V lost 4 bases and J lost 15 bases. Germline CDR1 and CDR2: DFQATT and SNEGSKA (reference sequence). The length of the CDR3 is 13 residues. The CDR3 DNA is TGCAGTGCTAACCAGGGGGTGAGAGAATTGTTGTTCTTC. It is translated as CSANQGVRELLFF.

This clonotype was seen a handful of times. This chain connects TRBV20-1 to TRBJ1-5; D is unclear. The CDR3 loop spans 13 amino acids. V lost 2 bases and J lost 1, with 6 bases in between. Germline loops: CDR1 DFQATT, CDR2 SNEGSKA (reference sequence). CDR3 sequence: CSARSRSNQPQHF. The CDR3 nucleotides read TGCAGTGCTAGATCGCGGAGCAATCAGCCCCAGCATTTT.

V usage is TRBV20-1 and J usage is TRBJ1-5; D gene unclear. The germline gives CDR1 DFQATT, CDR2 SNEGSKA (reference sequence). This CDR3 contains 12 residues. V was cut by 3 bases and J by 5 bases, with 8 bases left in between. The CDR3, as DNA: TGCAGTGCTAGCGACGGAGATCAGCCCCAGCATTTT. Amino acids: CSASDGDQPQHF.

This chain connects TRBV28 to TRBJ1-2; D perhaps matches TRBD1 (5 bases). With 4 bases removed from V and 4 bases from J, the gap between germline ends came to 16 bases. The CDR3 length is 15 residues. Germline CDR1 is MDHEN and CDR2 is SYDVKM. The CDR3 bases are TGTGCCAGCAGTTCGGACATCCCCTCCGCCTATGGCTACACCTTC. This sequence encodes CASSSDIPSAYGYTF.

This chain joins TRBV5-1 and TRBJ1-1, with a possible D match to TRBD1 (6 bases). This CDR3 has 15 amino acids. Looked up from germline, CDR1 is SGHRS and CDR2 is YFSETQ. Trimming cost V 0 bases and J 0 bases, with 9 bases left between them. DNA of the CDR3: TGCGCCAGCAGCTTGGCAGGGGTAATGAACACTGAAGCTTTCTTT. Its translation is CASSLAGVMNTEAFF.